A selection of T cell receptor beta chains follows, all from one sample in a study of T-cell reconstitution after alpha-beta-depleted transplantation in children. TCRdb used MiXCR to reprocess the PCR reads, holding one entry per CDR3 protein. The sample carries around 480,000 distinct CDR3 sequences, about 33% recorded once. Source: PBMCs from the stem cell graft donor, taken from the stem cell graft. The source is a human donor who donated a stem cell graft to a child with aplastic anemia. CDR3s include the opening cysteine and the closing phenylalanine or tryptophan. The order of the fields is clone size, J gene, D gene, V gene, CDR3 protein, CDR3 DNA. A D gene is named only where the DNA matches it firmly. Size values are once, few and many counts, or a class for expanded clones, and some rows have none.

few,TRBJ2-3,NA,TRBV11-2,CASSTTSRYGGLRSTDTQYF,TGTGCCAGCAGTACCACCTCAAGATACGGAGGACTCAGGAGCACAGATACGCAGTATTTT
NA,TRBJ2-2,NA,TRBV7-8,CASSLASANTGELFF,TGTGCCAGCAGCTTAGCGTCAGCGAACACCGGGGAGCTGTTTTTT
few,TRBJ2-3,NA,TRBV15,CATSPGRTHTDTQYF,TGTGCCACCAGCCCCGGACGGACGCACACAGATACGCAGTATTTT
few,TRBJ2-3,TRBD2,TRBV10-3,CAISATSGFTDTQYF,TGTGCCATCAGTGCGACTAGCGGATTCACAGATACGCAGTATTTT
NA,TRBJ2-7,NA,TRBV6-5,CASSLGGAAEQYF,TGTGCCAGCAGTTTAGGGGGGGCGGCCGAGCAGTACTTC
NA,TRBJ2-5,TRBD1,TRBV5-1,CASGTGQGGRETQYF,TGCGCCAGCGGAACAGGACAGGGAGGCCGAGAGACCCAGTACTTC
few,TRBJ1-1,NA,TRBV12-3/TRBV12-4,CASSSTEAFF,TGTGCCAGCAGTTCCACGGAAGCTTTCTTT
NA,TRBJ1-2,NA,TRBV18,CASSPPGGSYGYTF,TGTGCCAGCTCACCACCGGGGGGTAGCTATGGCTACACCTTC
few,TRBJ2-3,TRBD2,TRBV25-1,CASRLAGSTDTQYF,TGTGCCAGCAGACTAGCGGGCTCCACAGATACGCAGTATTTT
NA,TRBJ2-5,NA,TRBV27,CASSFGYREETQYF,TGTGCCAGCAGTTTTGGGTACAGAGAAGAGACCCAGTACTTC
NA,TRBJ2-7,NA,TRBV20-1,CSAGSGTQSFKQYF,TGCAGTGCTGGATCCGGGACTCAATCTTTCAAGCAGTACTTC
NA,TRBJ2-1,NA,TRBV21-1,CASSKLGSSYNEQFF,TGTGCCAGCAGCAAACTCGGGAGCTCCTACAATGAGCAGTTCTTC
NA,TRBJ1-1,NA,TRBV15,CATRRDLSREAFF,TGTGCCACCAGAAGAGATCTATCCAGGGAAGCTTTCTTT
NA,TRBJ2-7,NA,TRBV6-5,CASSSRGKYEQYF,TGTGCCAGCAGTTCTCGGGGCAAGTACGAGCAGTACTTC
few,TRBJ2-7,NA,TRBV6-6,CASSYDSGEQYF,TGTGCCAGCAGTTACGATTCGGGTGAGCAGTACTTC
few,TRBJ2-4,NA,TRBV15,CATSPGPSWVAKNIQYF,TGTGCCACCAGTCCGGGCCCCTCGTGGGTAGCCAAAAACATTCAGTACTTC
few,TRBJ2-1,TRBD2,TRBV20-1,CSAPGRTPSYNEQFF,TGCAGTGCTCCCGGGAGGACCCCCTCCTACAATGAGCAGTTCTTC
few,TRBJ1-1,NA,TRBV7-9,CASIRGMNTEAFF,TGTGCCAGCATTCGGGGCATGAACACTGAAGCTTTCTTT
NA,TRBJ2-6,NA,TRBV19,CASHQGTGANVLTF,TGTGCCAGCCACCAGGGGACTGGGGCCAACGTCCTGACTTTC
NA,TRBJ1-5,NA,TRBV12-3/TRBV12-4,CASSPNSWQPQHF,TGTGCCAGCAGTCCGAACAGCTGGCAGCCCCAGCATTTT
NA,TRBJ1-1,NA,TRBV3-1,CASSQDLRMVNTEAFF,TGTGCCAGCAGCCAAGATCTAAGAATGGTGAACACTGAAGCTTTCTTT
NA,TRBJ1-6,NA,TRBV10-2,CASSGDSNRRIYNSPLHF,TGCGCCAGCAGTGGTGACAGTAATAGGAGAATCTATAATTCACCCCTCCACTTT
NA,TRBJ1-1,NA,TRBV30,CAWSVRLRAWTEAFF,TGTGCCTGGAGTGTACGTTTGAGGGCCTGGACTGAAGCTTTCTTT
few,TRBJ1-1,TRBD1,TRBV27,CASTPQGIAEAFF,TGTGCCAGCACTCCACAGGGGATCGCTGAAGCTTTCTTT
few,TRBJ2-1,TRBD1,TRBV6-2/TRBV6-3,CASQGEFRNEQFF,TGTGCCAGTCAGGGGGAGTTCCGAAATGAGCAGTTCTTC
many,TRBJ2-2,NA,TRBV12-3/TRBV12-4,CASRRVAGELFF,TGTGCCAGCAGGAGGGTGGCCGGGGAGCTGTTTTTT
NA,TRBJ2-1,NA,TRBV20-1,CSAFLGSVDEQFF,TGCAGTGCTTTTCTAGGCTCTGTGGATGAGCAGTTCTTC
NA,TRBJ1-3,NA,TRBV7-9,CASSYPSRGAGNTIYF,TGTGCCAGCAGCTACCCCTCGAGGGGTGCCGGAAACACCATATATTTT
few,TRBJ2-7,NA,TRBV29-1,CSVDRGGAAYEQYF,TGCAGCGTTGATAGGGGCGGAGCGGCCTACGAGCAGTACTTC
NA,TRBJ1-5,NA,TRBV27,CASSLSQGSNQPQHF,TGTGCCAGCAGTTTATCGCAGGGGAGCAATCAGCCCCAGCATTTT
NA,TRBJ2-7,TRBD1,TRBV18,CASSPTGTGMYEQYF,TGTGCCAGCTCACCTACCGGGACAGGGATGTACGAGCAGTACTTC
NA,TRBJ2-5,NA,TRBV12-3/TRBV12-4,CASSPNGAGETQYF,TGTGCCAGCAGTCCAAACGGCGCGGGGGAGACCCAGTACTTC
few,TRBJ2-5,NA,TRBV5-4,CASSDGDVLRQETQYF,TGTGCCAGCAGCGACGGGGATGTTCTTCGGCAAGAGACCCAGTACTTC
few,TRBJ1-2,NA,TRBV29-1,CSVESYGGYTF,TGCAGCGTTGAGTCATATGGGGGCTACACCTTC
NA,TRBJ2-6,NA,TRBV28,CASRRPRDTSLSGANVLTF,TGTGCCAGCAGAAGGCCACGGGACACGTCCCTCTCTGGGGCCAACGTCCTGACTTTC
few,TRBJ2-2,NA,TRBV5-1,CASSLGALDTGELFF,TGCGCCAGCAGCTTGGGGGCGCTTGACACCGGGGAGCTGTTTTTT
NA,TRBJ2-5,NA,TRBV9,CASSVEGWQETQYF,TGTGCCAGCAGCGTAGAAGGATGGCAAGAGACCCAGTACTTC
NA,TRBJ2-1,NA,TRBV27,CASSLSGGDNEQFF,TGTGCCAGCAGTTTATCAGGGGGGGACAATGAGCAGTTCTTC
NA,TRBJ2-1,TRBD2,TRBV25-1,CASRRSGAYNEQFF,TGTGCCAGCAGGCGTAGCGGGGCCTACAATGAGCAGTTCTTC
NA,TRBJ2-7,NA,TRBV12-3/TRBV12-4,CASGAKSKGEQYF,TGTGCCAGCGGTGCAAAATCTAAGGGCGAGCAGTACTTC
few,TRBJ2-1,TRBD2,TRBV11-1,CASTVPGRASNEQFF,TGTGCCAGCACCGTCCCCGGGAGGGCCAGTAATGAGCAGTTCTTC
once,TRBJ2-3,TRBD1,TRBV24-1,CATSDSYRGDTQYF,TGTGCCACCAGTGATTCTTACAGGGGAGATACGCAGTATTTT
NA,TRBJ2-1,NA,TRBV24-1,CATSDGHTNRQFF,TGTGCCACCAGTGATGGTCATACGAACCGCCAGTTCTTC
few,TRBJ2-1,NA,TRBV29-1,CSVTWGGRGNEQFF,TGCAGCGTAACCTGGGGGGGGCGAGGGAATGAGCAGTTCTTC
few,TRBJ2-6,NA,TRBV20-1,CSARDTRGRDVLTF,TGCAGTGCTAGAGATACCAGGGGGAGGGACGTCCTGACTTTC
NA,TRBJ2-3,TRBD2,TRBV28,CASSSGAGVVDTQYF,TGTGCCAGCAGCTCAGGTGCGGGGGTCGTAGATACGCAGTATTTT
NA,TRBJ2-5,TRBD1,TRBV29-1,CSVVSGTGLETQYF,TGCAGCGTTGTATCCGGGACAGGGTTGGAGACCCAGTACTTC
NA,TRBJ2-3,TRBD2,TRBV6-2/TRBV6-3,CASSHRGLAGADTQYF,TGTGCCAGCAGCCACCGAGGACTAGCGGGGGCAGATACGCAGTATTTT
once,TRBJ2-4,NA,TRBV28,CASSPAGRKNIQYF,TGTGCCAGCAGTCCGGCAGGGCGGAAAAACATTCAGTACTTC
NA,TRBJ2-1,TRBD1,TRBV20-1,CSALGQGYEQFF,TGCAGTGCCCTCGGACAGGGGTACGAGCAGTTCTTC
NA,TRBJ2-7,NA,TRBV27,CASSLTALYEQYF,TGTGCCAGCAGTTTGACGGCGCTCTACGAGCAGTACTTC